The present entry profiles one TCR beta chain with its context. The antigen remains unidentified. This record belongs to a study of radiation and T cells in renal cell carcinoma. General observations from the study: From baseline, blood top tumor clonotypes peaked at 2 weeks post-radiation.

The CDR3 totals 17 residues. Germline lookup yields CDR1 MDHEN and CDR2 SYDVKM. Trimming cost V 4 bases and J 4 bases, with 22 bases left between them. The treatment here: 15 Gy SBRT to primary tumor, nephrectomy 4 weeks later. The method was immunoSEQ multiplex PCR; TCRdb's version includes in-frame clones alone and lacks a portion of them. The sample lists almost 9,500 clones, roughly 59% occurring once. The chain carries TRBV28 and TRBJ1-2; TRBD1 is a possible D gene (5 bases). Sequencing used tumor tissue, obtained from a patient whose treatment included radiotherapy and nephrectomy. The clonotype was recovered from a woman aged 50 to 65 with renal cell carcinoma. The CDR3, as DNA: TGTGCCAGCAGTTCCACGGGACTCCCAACGGTGGGCTATGGCTACACCTTC. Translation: CASSSTGLPTVGYGYTF.